This TCR beta chain comes out of a study of cytomegalovirus exposure and HLA in healthy donors. Looking at the study overall: The same platform was used for the roughly 120 validation repertoires as for the roughly 730 first-cohort repertoires, as reported in a later analysis. Study-wide points: Rare sequences made up most TCRs, while some public TCRs were found in many donors.

The donors were part of the validation cohort of roughly 110 subjects. That cohort was separate from the first cohort, which comprised 700 or so subjects. TCRdb keeps only in-frame clones here, not all; method: immunoSEQ multiplex PCR. The data contain approximately 300,000 clones, approximately 90% of them singletons. Germline-derived CDR1 and CDR2 are MNHEY and SMNVEV (reference sequence). The CDR3 sequence is 17 residues long. Trimming took 6 bases from V and 2 from J; bases not matched to a gene: 15. With respect to this clone: Its matching antigen is unknown.

The sequencing input was PBMCs. The sequence derives from a woman younger than 45 in good health and CMV-seropositive. This chain uses TRBV27 with TRBJ1-2, with 7 bases that match TRBD1. The CDR3 spells CASSLSFGGTDNYGYTF. CDR3 in DNA: TGTGCCAGCAGCCTGAGTTTTGGGGGGACAGACAACTATGGCTACACCTTC.